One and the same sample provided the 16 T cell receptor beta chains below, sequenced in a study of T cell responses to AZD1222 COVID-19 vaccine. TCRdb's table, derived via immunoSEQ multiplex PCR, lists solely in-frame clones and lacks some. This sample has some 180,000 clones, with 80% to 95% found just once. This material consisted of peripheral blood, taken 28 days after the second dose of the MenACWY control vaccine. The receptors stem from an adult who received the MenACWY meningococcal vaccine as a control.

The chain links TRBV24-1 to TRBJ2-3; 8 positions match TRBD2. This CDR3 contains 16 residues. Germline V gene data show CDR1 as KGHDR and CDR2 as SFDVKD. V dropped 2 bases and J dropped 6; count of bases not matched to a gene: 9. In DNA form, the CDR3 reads TGTGCCACCAGTGATTCGGGGGGGGCTATTAAGGATACGCAGTATTTT. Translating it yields CATSDSGGAIKDTQYF.

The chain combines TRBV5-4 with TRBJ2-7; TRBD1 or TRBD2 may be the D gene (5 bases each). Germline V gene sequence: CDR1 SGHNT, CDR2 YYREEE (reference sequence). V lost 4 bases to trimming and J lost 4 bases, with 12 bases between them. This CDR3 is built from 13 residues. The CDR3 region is CASSRDPSYEQYF. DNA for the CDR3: TGTGCCAGCAGCAGGGACCCCTCTTACGAGCAGTACTTC.

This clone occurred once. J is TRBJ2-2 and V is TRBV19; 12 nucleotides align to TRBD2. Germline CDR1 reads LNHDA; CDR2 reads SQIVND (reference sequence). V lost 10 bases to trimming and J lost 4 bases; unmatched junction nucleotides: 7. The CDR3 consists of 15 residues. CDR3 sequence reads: CATEASGGATGELFF. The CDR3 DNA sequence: TGTGCCACTGAGGCTAGCGGGGGGGCCACCGGGGAGCTGTTTTTT. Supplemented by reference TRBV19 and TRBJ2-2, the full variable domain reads DGGITQSPKYLFRKEGQNVTLSCEQNLNHDAMYWYRQDPGQGLRLIYYSQIVNDFQKGDIAEGYSVSREKKESFPLTVTSAQKNPTAFYLCATEASGGATGELFFGEGSRLTVL.

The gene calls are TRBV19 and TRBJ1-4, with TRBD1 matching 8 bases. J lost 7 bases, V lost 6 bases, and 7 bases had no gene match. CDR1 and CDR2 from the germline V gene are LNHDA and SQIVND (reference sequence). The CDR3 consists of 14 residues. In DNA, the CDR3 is TGTGCCAGTAGATTGACAGGGGTAGTTGAAAAACTGTTTTTT. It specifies CASRLTGVVEKLFF.

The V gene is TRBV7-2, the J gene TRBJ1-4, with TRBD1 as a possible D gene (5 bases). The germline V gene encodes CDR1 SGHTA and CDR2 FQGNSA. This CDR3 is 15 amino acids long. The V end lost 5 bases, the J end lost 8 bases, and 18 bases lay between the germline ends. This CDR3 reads CASSRIPGTPEKLFF. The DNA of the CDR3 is TGTGCCAGCAGCCGCATCCCCGGGACGCCGGAAAAACTGTTTTTT.

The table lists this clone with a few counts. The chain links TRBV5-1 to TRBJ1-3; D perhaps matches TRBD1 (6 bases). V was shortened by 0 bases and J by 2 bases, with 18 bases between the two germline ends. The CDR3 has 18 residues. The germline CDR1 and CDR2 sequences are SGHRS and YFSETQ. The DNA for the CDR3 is TGCGCCAGCAGCTTGGACAGGGATGATTTTTTAACTGGAAACACCATATATTTT. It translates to CASSLDRDDFLTGNTIYF. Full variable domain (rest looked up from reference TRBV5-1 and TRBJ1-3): KAGVTQTPRYLIKTRGQQVTLSCSPISGHRSVSWYQQTPGQGLQFLFEYFSETQRNKGNFPGRFSGRQFSNSRSEMNVSTLELGDSALYLCASSLDRDDFLTGNTIYFGEGSWLTVV.

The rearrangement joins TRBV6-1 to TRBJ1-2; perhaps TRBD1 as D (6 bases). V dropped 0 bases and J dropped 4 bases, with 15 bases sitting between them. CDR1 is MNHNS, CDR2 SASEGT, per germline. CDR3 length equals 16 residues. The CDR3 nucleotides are TGTGCCAGCAGTGAAGCGGGGTCAGGGGTGCGCTATGGCTACACCTTC. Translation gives CASSEAGSGVRYGYTF.

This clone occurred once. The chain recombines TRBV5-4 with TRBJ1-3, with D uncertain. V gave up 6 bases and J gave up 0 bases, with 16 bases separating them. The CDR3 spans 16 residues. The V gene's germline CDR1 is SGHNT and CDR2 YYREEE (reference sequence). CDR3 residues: CASTLGGSISGNTIYF. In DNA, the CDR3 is TGTGCCAGCACCCTTGGTGGCAGCATCTCTGGAAACACCATATATTTT.

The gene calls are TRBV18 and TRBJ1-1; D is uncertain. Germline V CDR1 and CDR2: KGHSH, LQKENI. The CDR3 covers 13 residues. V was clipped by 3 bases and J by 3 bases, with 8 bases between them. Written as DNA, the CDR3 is TGTGCCAGCTCACCGGCTCGGGACACTGAAGCTTTCTTT. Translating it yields CASSPARDTEAFF.

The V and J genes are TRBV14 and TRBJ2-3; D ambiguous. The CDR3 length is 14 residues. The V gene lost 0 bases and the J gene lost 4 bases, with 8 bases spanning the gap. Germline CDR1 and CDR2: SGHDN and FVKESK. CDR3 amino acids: CASSQDKGSDTQYF. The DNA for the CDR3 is TGTGCCAGCAGCCAAGATAAGGGATCAGATACGCAGTATTTT. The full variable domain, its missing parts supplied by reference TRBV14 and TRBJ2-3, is EAGVTQFPSHSVIEKGQTVTLRCDPISGHDNLYWYRRVMGKEIKFLLHFVKESKQDESGMPNNRFLAERTGGTYSTLKVQPAELEDSGVYFCASSQDKGSDTQYFGPGTRLTVL.

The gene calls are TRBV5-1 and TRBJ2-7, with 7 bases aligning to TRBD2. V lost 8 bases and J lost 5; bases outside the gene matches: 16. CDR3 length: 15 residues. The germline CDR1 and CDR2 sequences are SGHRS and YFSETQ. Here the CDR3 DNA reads TGCGCCAGTTCGCTACTAGCGACCAAAGGGGACGAGCAGTACTTC. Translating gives CASSLLATKGDEQYF.

The CDR3 DNA sequence: TGCAGTGGGGGGCTACGCGGTGAAGCTTTCTTT. Protein sequence: CSGGLRGEAFF. The rearrangement uses TRBV20-1 and TRBJ1-1; maybe TRBD1 (6 bases). Germline V CDR1 and CDR2: DFQATT, SNEGSKA (reference sequence). The germline V and J ends were trimmed by 7 bases and 7 bases, with 13 bases remaining between them. The CDR3 consists of 11 residues.

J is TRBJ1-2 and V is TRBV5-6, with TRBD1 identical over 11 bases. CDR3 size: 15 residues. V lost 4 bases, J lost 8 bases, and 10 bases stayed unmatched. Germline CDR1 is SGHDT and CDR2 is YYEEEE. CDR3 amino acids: CASSRPDRGRRGYTF. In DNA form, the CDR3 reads TGTGCCAGCAGCCGACCGGACAGGGGGCGACGGGGCTACACCTTC.

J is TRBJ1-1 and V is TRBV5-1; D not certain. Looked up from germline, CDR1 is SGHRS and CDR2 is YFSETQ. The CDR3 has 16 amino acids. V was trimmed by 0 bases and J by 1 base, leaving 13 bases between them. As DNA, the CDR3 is TGCGCCAGCAGCTTGGCCCCAAGCCGGGAGAACACTGAAGCTTTCTTT. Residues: CASSLAPSRENTEAFF.

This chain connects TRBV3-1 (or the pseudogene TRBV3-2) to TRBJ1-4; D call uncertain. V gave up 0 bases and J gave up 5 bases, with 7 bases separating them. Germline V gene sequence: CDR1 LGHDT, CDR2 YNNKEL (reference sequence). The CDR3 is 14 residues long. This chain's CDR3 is CASSQDWANEKLFF. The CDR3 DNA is TGTGCCAGCAGCCAAGATTGGGCCAATGAAAAACTGTTTTTT.

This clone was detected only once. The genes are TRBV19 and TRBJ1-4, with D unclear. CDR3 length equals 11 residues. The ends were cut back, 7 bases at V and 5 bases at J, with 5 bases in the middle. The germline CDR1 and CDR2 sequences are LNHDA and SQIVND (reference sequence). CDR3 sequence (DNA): TGTGCCAGTAACGAGAATGAAAAACTGTTTTTT. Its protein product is CASNENEKLFF.